Listed below are T cell receptor beta chains from one sample, sequenced in a study of shared clonotypes between healthy human individuals. Profiled with immunoSEQ multiplex PCR; TCRdb holds only in-frame clones, not every one. The data hold some 510,000 clones, with 79% observed a single time. Specimen: PBMCs. These receptors all stem from a woman between 40 and 55 years old in good health. Some clones in this sample may be carry-over from other donors' samples. The CDR3 runs from the conserved cysteine through the conserved F or W. A D gene is named only where the DNA matches it firmly. The size of a clone is reported for some rows only, either as once, few or many, or as a class for expanded clones.

abundance: few; v_gene: TRBV9; d_gene: TRBD1; j_gene: TRBJ1-3; CDR3nt: TGTGCCAGCAGCGTGGGACAGGGGGCTTCCTTAAACACCATATATTTT; CDR3aa: CASSVGQGASLNTIYF
abundance: .; v_gene: TRBV12-5; d_gene: .; j_gene: TRBJ2-5; CDR3nt: TGTGCTAGTAGCCTGGGGCCATATTTAGAGACCCAGTACTTC; CDR3aa: CASSLGPYLETQYF
abundance: .; v_gene: TRBV11-2; d_gene: .; j_gene: TRBJ1-2; CDR3nt: TGTGCCAGCAGCGACCGAAGGGTTGGCTATGGCTACACCTTC; CDR3aa: CASSDRRVGYGYTF
abundance: .; v_gene: TRBV19; d_gene: TRBD1; j_gene: TRBJ2-7; CDR3nt: TGTGCCAGTAGTATCTACGGGACAGACGCCTACGAGCAGTACTTC; CDR3aa: CASSIYGTDAYEQYF
abundance: many; v_gene: TRBV7-9; d_gene: .; j_gene: TRBJ1-1; CDR3nt: TGTGCCAGCAGCTGGATGGGGGGAGAAGAGGCTTTCTTT; CDR3aa: CASSWMGGEEAFF
abundance: .; v_gene: TRBV28; d_gene: .; j_gene: TRBJ1-1; CDR3nt: TGTGCCAGCAGTTTAGTCAGGGCACTCACTGAAGCTTTCTTT; CDR3aa: CASSLVRALTEAFF
abundance: once; v_gene: TRBV2; d_gene: .; j_gene: TRBJ1-1; CDR3nt: TGTGCCAGCGGCCCGGGACTAAAGAACACTGAAGCTTTCTTT; CDR3aa: CASGPGLKNTEAFF
abundance: .; v_gene: TRBV21-1; d_gene: .; j_gene: TRBJ1-2; CDR3nt: TGTGCCAGCAGCAGACCGGGACAGCCATGGATTTGCTACACCTTC; CDR3aa: CASSRPGQPWICYTF
abundance: few; v_gene: TRBV30; d_gene: .; j_gene: TRBJ1-1; CDR3nt: TGTGCCTGGAGTGCCGGGGGTGGCACTGAAGCTTTCTTT; CDR3aa: CAWSAGGGTEAFF
abundance: .; v_gene: TRBV19; d_gene: .; j_gene: TRBJ2-5; CDR3nt: TGTGCCAGTGGGACTTTACAAGAGACCCAGTACTTC; CDR3aa: CASGTLQETQYF
abundance: .; v_gene: TRBV20-1; d_gene: .; j_gene: TRBJ1-5; CDR3nt: TGCAGTGCTCGACACGGGCAGCCCCAGCATTTT; CDR3aa: CSARHGQPQHF
abundance: .; v_gene: TRBV19; d_gene: .; j_gene: TRBJ2-5; CDR3nt: TGTGCCAGTAGTCCTGTCGTCAACGCCGAAGAGACCCAGTACTTC; CDR3aa: CASSPVVNAEETQYF
abundance: few; v_gene: TRBV6-1; d_gene: TRBD1; j_gene: TRBJ1-5; CDR3nt: TGTGCCAGCAGTGAAGCAGCAGGGGGGGGTCAGCCCCAGCATTTT; CDR3aa: CASSEAAGGGQPQHF
abundance: .; v_gene: TRBV30; d_gene: .; j_gene: TRBJ1-2; CDR3nt: TGTGCCTGGAGTCTCTTCTATGGCTACACCTTC; CDR3aa: CAWSLFYGYTF
abundance: many; v_gene: TRBV7-9; d_gene: .; j_gene: TRBJ2-7; CDR3nt: TGTGCCAGCAGCCAGGACCCCTCCTACGAGCAGTACTTC; CDR3aa: CASSQDPSYEQYF
abundance: .; v_gene: TRBV30; d_gene: .; j_gene: TRBJ2-7; CDR3nt: TGTGCCTGGAGTCCTCTATACGAGCAGTACTTC; CDR3aa: CAWSPLYEQYF
abundance: .; v_gene: TRBV6-1; d_gene: .; j_gene: TRBJ1-5; CDR3nt: TGTGCCAGCACCTTGGCGGGGGGCTCGGATCAGCCCCAGCATTTT; CDR3aa: CASTLAGGSDQPQHF
abundance: .; v_gene: TRBV11-2; d_gene: TRBD2; j_gene: TRBJ2-5; CDR3nt: TGTGCCAGCAGCTTATGGGGGGGGCAAGAGACCCAGTACTTC; CDR3aa: CASSLWGGQETQYF
abundance: .; v_gene: TRBV4-1; d_gene: TRBD1; j_gene: TRBJ1-1; CDR3nt: TGCGCCAGCAGCCTACGGACAGGAACGAACACTGAAGCTTTCTTT; CDR3aa: CASSLRTGTNTEAFF
abundance: few; v_gene: TRBV30; d_gene: .; j_gene: TRBJ1-3; CDR3nt: TGTGCCTGGAGCGCGGGAAACACCATATATTTT; CDR3aa: CAWSAGNTIYF